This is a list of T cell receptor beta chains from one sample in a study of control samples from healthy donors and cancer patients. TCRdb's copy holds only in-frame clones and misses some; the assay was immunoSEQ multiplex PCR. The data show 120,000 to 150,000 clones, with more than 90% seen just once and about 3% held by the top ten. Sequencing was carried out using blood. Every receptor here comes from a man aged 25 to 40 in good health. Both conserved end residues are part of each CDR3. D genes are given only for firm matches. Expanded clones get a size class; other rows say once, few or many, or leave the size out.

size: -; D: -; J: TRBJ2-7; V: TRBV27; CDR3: CASSLSGGLYEQYF; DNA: TGTGCCAGCAGTTTATCGGGGGGCCTCTACGAGCAGTACTTC
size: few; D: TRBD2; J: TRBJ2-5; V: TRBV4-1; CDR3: CASSQLGLAGLETQYF; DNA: TGCGCCAGCAGCCAGTTGGGACTAGCGGGTCTGGAGACCCAGTACTTC
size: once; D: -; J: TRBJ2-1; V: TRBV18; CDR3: CASSPASADEQFF; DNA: TGTGCCAGCTCACCAGCTAGCGCTGATGAGCAGTTCTTC
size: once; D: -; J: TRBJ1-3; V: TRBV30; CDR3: CAWSVGGGNTIYF; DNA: TGTGCCTGGAGTGTCGGGGGTGGAAACACCATATATTTT
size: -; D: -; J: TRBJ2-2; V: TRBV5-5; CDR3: CASSLGGDTGELFF; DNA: TGTGCCAGCAGCTTGGGGGGTGACACCGGGGAGCTGTTTTTT
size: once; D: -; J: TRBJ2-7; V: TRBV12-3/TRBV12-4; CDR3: CASSLGDYEQYF; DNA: TGTGCCAGCAGCCTGGGGGACTACGAGCAGTACTTC
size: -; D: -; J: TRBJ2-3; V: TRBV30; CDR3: CAWSASSRDTQYF; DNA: TGTGCCTGGAGTGCATCTAGCCGGGATACGCAGTATTTT
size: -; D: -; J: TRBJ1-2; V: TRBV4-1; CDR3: CASSQAGIYTF; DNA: TGCGCCAGCAGCCAAGCGGGGATCTACACCTTC
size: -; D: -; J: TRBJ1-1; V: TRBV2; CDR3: CASMVLRDTEAFF; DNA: TGTGCCAGCATGGTCCTAAGGGACACTGAAGCTTTCTTT
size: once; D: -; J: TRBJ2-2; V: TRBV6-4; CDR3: CASSELAGSNTGELFF; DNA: TGTGCCAGCAGTGAACTGGCAGGGTCTAACACCGGGGAGCTGTTTTTT
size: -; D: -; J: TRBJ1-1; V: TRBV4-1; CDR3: CASSQGQNTEAFF; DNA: TGCGCCAGCAGCCAAGGACAGAACACTGAAGCTTTCTTT
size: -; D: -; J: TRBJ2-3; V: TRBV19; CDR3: CATARASTDTQYF; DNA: TGTGCCACGGCGAGAGCTAGCACAGATACGCAGTATTTT
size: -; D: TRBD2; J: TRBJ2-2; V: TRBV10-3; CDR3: CAIRRTSGAHTGELFF; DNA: TGTGCCATCAGGAGGACTAGCGGGGCCCACACCGGGGAGCTGTTTTTT
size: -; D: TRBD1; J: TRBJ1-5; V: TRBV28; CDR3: CASRDGTDSNQPQHF; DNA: TGTGCCAGCAGGGACGGGACAGATAGCAATCAGCCCCAGCATTTT
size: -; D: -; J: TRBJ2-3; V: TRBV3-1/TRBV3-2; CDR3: CASSQEFRTDTQYF; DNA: TGTGCCAGCAGCCAAGAGTTCCGCACAGATACGCAGTATTTT
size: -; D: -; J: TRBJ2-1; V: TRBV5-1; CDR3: CASSLSTGFTYNEQFF; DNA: TGCGCCAGCAGCTTGAGTACAGGGTTCACCTACAATGAGCAGTTCTTC
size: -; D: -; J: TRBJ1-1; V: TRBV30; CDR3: CAWSANLNTEAFF; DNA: TGTGCCTGGAGTGCCAATTTGAACACTGAAGCTTTCTTT
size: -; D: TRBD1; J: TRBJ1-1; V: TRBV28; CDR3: CASSFIWAGGLNTEAFF; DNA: TGTGCCAGCAGTTTTATTTGGGCAGGGGGCTTGAACACTGAAGCTTTCTTT
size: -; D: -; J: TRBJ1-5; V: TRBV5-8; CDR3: CASSSLRDQPQHF; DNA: TGTGCCAGCAGCTCTTTACGGGATCAGCCCCAGCATTTT
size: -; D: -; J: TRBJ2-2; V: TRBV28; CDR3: CASSYIRGAGELFF; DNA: TGTGCCAGCAGTTATATCAGGGGCGCCGGGGAGCTGTTTTTT